The 27 T cell receptor beta chains in this list originate from one sample, sequenced in a study of blood T cell repertoires in COVID-19. Clones were sequenced by immunoSEQ multiplex PCR, and TCRdb holds only the in-frame ones, with some missing. This table holds fewer than 14,000 clones, 75% to 90% found once. The sequenced sample was peripheral blood. These receptors all stem from a human donor in a cohort sampled during active COVID-19.

CDR3 sequence reads: CASSYQGGYNEQFF. Here the CDR3 DNA reads TGTGCCAGCAGTTATCAGGGTGGGTACAATGAGCAGTTCTTC. V usage is TRBV6-5 and J usage is TRBJ2-1, with a tentative D call TRBD1 (5 bases). The CDR3 runs 14 residues. Germline V gene sequence: CDR1 MNHEY, CDR2 SVGAGI. Trimming left V 3 bases short and J 4 bases short, with 10 bases between.

The chain couples TRBV18 to TRBJ1-3; D is possibly TRBD1 (6 bases). CDR1 KGHSH and CDR2 LQKENI come from the germline V gene. This CDR3 contains 17 residues. Trimming left V 3 bases short and J 2 bases short, with 17 bases between. CDR3 coding DNA: TGTGCCAGCTCACCCCTGGACGCGGGGGGCGCTGGAAACACCATATATTTT. Translation: CASSPLDAGGAGNTIYF. The complete variable domain, with remaining parts taken from reference TRBV18 and TRBJ1-3, reads NAGVMQNPRHLVRRRGQEARLRCSPMKGHSHVYWYRQLPEEGLKFMVYLQKENIIDESGMPKERFSAEFPKEGPSILRIQQVVRGDSAAYFCASSPLDAGGAGNTIYFGEGSWLTVV.

For this clone: A read error may account for a junction end that differs from germline. V and J are TRBV28 and TRBJ2-7; TRBD2 aligns across 9 bases. CDR1 and CDR2 (germline): MDHEN, SYDVKM. This CDR3 has 14 amino acids. The CDR3 DNA reads as TGTGCCAGCAGTTCCCCTAGCGGGGATCGAAAGCAGCACTTC. Its protein product is CASSSPSGDRKQHF.

The V call is TRBV7-3, the J call TRBJ1-2, with 7 positions matching TRBD1. The CDR3 loop spans 11 amino acids. Germline assignment: CDR1 SGHTA and CDR2 FQGTGA. V shed 4 bases and J 8 bases; nucleotides not matched to a gene: 1. The CDR3, as DNA: TGTGCCAGCAGCTCGGGACAGGGCTACACCTTC. Translation gives CASSSGQGYTF.

This clone was counted only a few times. The J gene is TRBJ2-3, the V gene TRBV5-1, with D perhaps TRBD2 (7 bases). The germline CDR1 and CDR2 sequences are SGHRS and YFSETQ. CDR3 length equals 17 residues. Trimming left V 5 bases short and J 3 bases short, with 22 bases between. DNA of the CDR3: TGCGCCAGCAGTGATAAGGGGGGAGGGCCTGTGACAGATACGCAGTATTTT. Its protein is CASSDKGGGPVTDTQYF.

The rearrangement joins TRBV9 to TRBJ2-7, with a weak D call TRBD2 (5 bases). The length of the CDR3 is 15 residues. V lost 0 bases and J lost 6, with 16 bases in between. Per the germline V gene, CDR1 is SGDLS and CDR2 is YYNGEE. This chain's CDR3 is CASSVATPSHGEQYF. The CDR3 DNA reads TGTGCCAGCAGCGTAGCGACACCTAGCCACGGCGAGCAGTACTTC. Supplemented by reference TRBV9 and TRBJ2-7, the full variable domain reads DSGVTQTPKHLITATGQRVTLRCSPRSGDLSVYWYQQSLDQGLQFLIQYYNGEERAKGNILERFSAQQFPDLHSELNLSSLELGDSALYFCASSVATPSHGEQYFGPGTRLTVT.

The J gene is TRBJ1-3, the V gene TRBV19; D remains ambiguous. V gave up 5 bases and J gave up 2 bases, with 10 bases separating them. The germline V gene encodes CDR1 LNHDA and CDR2 SQIVND (reference sequence). The CDR3 length is 14 residues. CDR3 nucleotides: TGTGCCAGTAGTTTGCGCCCGACTGGAAACACCATATATTTT. Translated: CASSLRPTGNTIYF.

The gene calls are TRBV5-5 and TRBJ2-7; D uncertain. Trimming removed 0 bases from V and 3 bases from J, with 10 bases in between. Germline values: CDR1 SGHKS, CDR2 YYEKEE (reference sequence). This CDR3 has 14 amino acids. CDR3 in DNA: TGTGCCAGCAGCTTGGCCGCTAACGACTACGAGCAGTACTTC. Translated, it gives CASSLAANDYEQYF.

The CDR3: CASTSPPGTGNGYTF. CDR3 in DNA: TGTGCCAGCACCAGCCCCCCCGGGACAGGGAATGGCTACACCTTC. The V call is TRBV28, the J call TRBJ1-2; the match to TRBD1 covers 9 bases. Germline V gene lookup returns CDR1 MDHEN and CDR2 SYDVKM. This CDR3 comprises 15 residues. V was pared by 7 bases and J by 6 bases, with 12 bases of the junction left unmatched.

The gene calls are TRBV19 and TRBJ2-3, with TRBD1 matching 8 bases. V was pared by 4 bases and J by 4 bases, with 7 bases of the junction left unmatched. Germline CDR1 is LNHDA and CDR2 is SQIVND (reference sequence). This CDR3 spans 15 amino acids. The CDR3 here is CASSNPGGWADTQYF. The CDR3 DNA follows: TGTGCCAGTAGTAACCCAGGGGGCTGGGCAGATACGCAGTATTTT.

J is TRBJ2-7 and V is TRBV27, with 9 bases matching TRBD2. Germline V CDR1 and CDR2: MNHEY, SMNVEV (reference sequence). The CDR3 is 15 amino acids. V was pared by 3 bases and J by 4 bases, with 7 bases of the junction left unmatched. In DNA form, the CDR3 reads TGTGCCAGCAGTTTGTCTAGCGGGATTGGGTACGAGCAGTACTTC. It yields the protein CASSLSSGIGYEQYF.

This clone has more than one count but fewer than ten. The chain uses TRBV2 and TRBJ2-7; TRBD1 matches 8 bases. Germline CDR1 reads SNHLY; CDR2 reads FYNNEI. The length of the CDR3 is 15 residues. The V and J ends lost 8 bases and 0 bases, in that order; junction bases with no gene match: 9. CDR3 coding DNA: TGTGCCAGCCAATTCCAGGGACAGGTCTCCTACGAGCAGTACTTC. This sequence encodes CASQFQGQVSYEQYF.

This chain links TRBV3-1 (or the pseudogene TRBV3-2) with TRBJ2-5; the match to TRBD1 covers 9 bases. From germline, CDR1 is LGHDT and CDR2 YNNKEL (reference sequence). The J segment lost 4 bases and the V segment lost 3 bases, leaving 6 bases of the junction unmatched. The CDR3 has 15 residues. The DNA of the CDR3 is TGTGCCAGCAGCCACCGGGACAGGGTTGTAGAGACCCAGTACTTC. It codes for CASSHRDRVVETQYF.

J is TRBJ2-1 and V is TRBV5-1; 9 bases are a match to TRBD2. Germline lookup yields CDR1 SGHRS and CDR2 YFSETQ. Germline trimming cut 3 bases from V and 8 bases from J; bases unmatched to any gene: 6. The CDR3 spans 14 residues. The DNA for the CDR3 is TGCGCCAGCAGCTCTAGCGGGACAATAGATGAGCAGTTCTTC. This gives the protein CASSSSGTIDEQFF.

The chain recombines TRBV28 with TRBJ2-7; the D gene is possibly TRBD1 (6 bases). This CDR3 is built from 16 residues. Germline CDR1 reads MDHEN; CDR2 reads SYDVKM. V was cut by 3 bases and J by 1 base, with 16 bases left in between. In nucleotides, the CDR3 is TGTGCCAGCAGTTTGGGATTCGTGGACAGTTCCTACGAGCAGTACTTC. Amino acid sequence: CASSLGFVDSSYEQYF.

The chain combines TRBV6-2 or TRBV6-3 with TRBJ2-7; D ambiguous. The V end was cut by 0 bases, the J end by 13 bases, with 13 bases between. The CDR3 has 12 residues. Germline assignment: CDR1 MNHEY and CDR2 SVGEGT. This CDR3 reads CASSYSLLPPYF. The CDR3 DNA follows: TGTGCCAGCAGTTACTCGCTTCTACCCCCTTACTTC.

The J gene is TRBJ2-3, the V gene TRBV11-2; D gene unclear. V lost 2 bases to trimming and J lost 0 bases, with 6 bases between them. CDR1 is SGHAT, CDR2 FQNNGV, per germline. The CDR3 length is 14 residues. The CDR3, as DNA: TGTGCCAGCAGCTTAACTTATAGCACAGATACGCAGTATTTT. Its translation: CASSLTYSTDTQYF.

The rearrangement links TRBV3-1 (or the pseudogene TRBV3-2) to TRBJ1-5; no clear D. This CDR3 has 15 amino acids. V gave up 0 bases and J gave up 0 bases, with 6 bases separating them. Germline V CDR1 and CDR2: LGHDT, YNNKEL (reference sequence). CDR3 sequence: CASSQDSVSNQPQHF. The CDR3 DNA sequence: TGTGCCAGCAGCCAAGATTCGGTTAGCAATCAGCCCCAGCATTTT.

V is TRBV12-5 and J is TRBJ2-3; TRBD1 is a possible D gene (6 bases). This CDR3 is built from 16 residues. Germline CDR1 and CDR2: LGHNT and FRNRAP. V lost 5 bases to trimming and J lost 3 bases, with 18 bases between them. This CDR3 is CASGPGVIISTDTQYF. CDR3 DNA sequence: TGTGCTAGTGGTCCAGGGGTAATTATCAGTACAGATACGCAGTATTTT.

The rearrangement uses TRBV7-8 and TRBJ2-1; TRBD1 is a possible D gene (6 bases). Germline CDR1 is SGHVS and CDR2 is FQNEAQ. The CDR3 totals 14 residues. Between the trimmed V and J ends, which lost 5 bases and 3 bases, there was a span of 11 bases. The DNA for the CDR3 is TGTGCCAGCAGCAAGACAGGTAACTACAATGAGCAGTTCTTC. It translates to CASSKTGNYNEQFF.

The CDR3, as DNA: TGTGCCAGCAGCGTAGGTCCCGTTACCTACGAGCAGTACTTC. Translated: CASSVGPVTYEQYF. The chain has TRBV9 and TRBJ2-7, with D unclear. The V and J ends lost 0 bases and 2 bases respectively, with 9 bases between them. The germline gives CDR1 SGDLS, CDR2 YYNGEE. This CDR3 is 14 amino acids long. Using reference TRBV9 and TRBJ2-7 for the parts outside the CDR3, the full variable domain is DSGVTQTPKHLITATGQRVTLRCSPRSGDLSVYWYQQSLDQGLQFLIQYYNGEERAKGNILERFSAQQFPDLHSELNLSSLELGDSALYFCASSVGPVTYEQYFGPGTRLTVT.

This clone was recorded once. The rearrangement links TRBV19 to TRBJ2-2; D is perhaps TRBD2 (7 bases). CDR1 is LNHDA, CDR2 SQIVND, per germline (reference sequence). Trimming stripped 11 bases from V and 3 bases from J, with 19 bases between. The CDR3 extends over 15 amino acids. CDR3 in DNA: TGTGCCGCGAAACGAGGGGGAGGGGACACCGGGGAGCTGTTTTTT. Protein: CAAKRGGGDTGELFF.

The rearrangement links TRBV4-2 to TRBJ2-1, with D possibly TRBD1 on 6 matching bases. Per the germline V gene, CDR1 is LGHNA and CDR2 is YNFKEQ. CDR3 length equals 15 residues. V lost 1 base, J lost 6 bases, and 13 bases lay in between. The CDR3 is CASSQGWDTGNEQFF. In DNA form, the CDR3 reads TGTGCCAGCAGCCAAGGCTGGGACACCGGCAATGAGCAGTTCTTC.

The chain recombines TRBV19 with TRBJ1-2; D gene uncertain. This CDR3 has 11 amino acids. The V end was cut by 4 bases, the J end by 5 bases, with 5 bases between. Germline V gene lookup returns CDR1 LNHDA and CDR2 SQIVND (reference sequence). The CDR3 DNA reads as TGTGCCAGTAGTAGAGGTTATGGCTACACCTTC. Protein sequence: CASSRGYGYTF.

This clone has just a few counts. The chain combines TRBV10-2 with TRBJ1-1; D is possibly TRBD1 (6 bases). Trimming cost V 4 bases and J 8 bases, with 8 bases left between them. The CDR3 length is 11 residues. Per germline, CDR1 WSHSY and CDR2 SAAADI. DNA of the CDR3: TGCGCCAGCAGTGTGGGGACAGAAGCTTTCTTT. Residues: CASSVGTEAFF.

This chain uses TRBV7-3 with TRBJ2-1; D is unclear. Germline CDR1 and CDR2: SGHTA and FQGTGA. Deletions cut 0 bases from V and 10 bases from J, with 10 bases between. The CDR3 runs to 13 residues. CDR3 in DNA: TGTGCCAGCAGCTTAACGTCTTCTTTGGAGCAGTTCTTC. Protein sequence: CASSLTSSLEQFF.

V gene TRBV29-1 combines with J gene TRBJ2-1; 11 bases fit TRBD2. The CDR3 runs 15 residues. After removal of 3 bases from V and 7 bases from J, the junction contained 8 bases not matched to a gene. CDR1 is SQVTM, CDR2 ANQGSEA, per germline. CDR3 amino acids: CSVEVTSGGSNEQFF. Written as DNA, the CDR3 is TGCAGCGTTGAGGTAACTAGCGGGGGTTCTAATGAGCAGTTCTTC.